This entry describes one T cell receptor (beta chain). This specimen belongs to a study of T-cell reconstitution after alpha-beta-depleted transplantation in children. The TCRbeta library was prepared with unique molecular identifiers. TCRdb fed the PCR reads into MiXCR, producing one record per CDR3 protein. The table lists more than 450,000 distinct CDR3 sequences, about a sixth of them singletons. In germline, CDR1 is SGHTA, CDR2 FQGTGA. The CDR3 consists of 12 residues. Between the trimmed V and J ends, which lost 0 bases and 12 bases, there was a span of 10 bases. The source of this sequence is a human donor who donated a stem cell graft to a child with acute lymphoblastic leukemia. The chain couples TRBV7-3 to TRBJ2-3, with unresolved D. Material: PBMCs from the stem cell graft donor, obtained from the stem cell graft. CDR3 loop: CASSLTGVYQYF. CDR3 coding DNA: TGTGCCAGCAGCTTAACTGGGGTGTATCAGTATTTT.